A selection of T cell receptor beta chains follows, all from one sample in a study of T-cell reconstitution after alpha-beta-depleted transplantation in children. TCRdb used MiXCR to reprocess the PCR reads, holding one entry per CDR3 protein. The data contain around 270,000 distinct CDR3 sequences, around 7.3% of them singletons. Specimen: peripheral blood, collected 360 days after TCRalphabeta/CD19-depleted stem cell transplant. These receptors all come from a female patient between 2 and 15 years old who had a stem cell transplant for Fanconi anemia, so the T cells may come from the graft donor. CDR3s include the opening cysteine and the closing phenylalanine or tryptophan. Fields, in order: J gene, V gene, clone size, D gene, CDR3 DNA, CDR3 protein. A D gene is named only where the DNA matches it firmly. Size is omitted from some rows. Given values are once, few, many or a class for expanded clones.

J: TRBJ1-1
V: TRBV5-6
size: few
D: -
DNA: TGTGCCAGCAGCCGCCAGTGGGGCACTGAAGCTTTCTTT
CDR3: CASSRQWGTEAFF

J: TRBJ1-4
V: TRBV6-5
size: -
D: -
DNA: TGTGCCAACAGTTACTCGACCGAGGGGGCTAATGAAAAACTGTTTTTT
CDR3: CANSYSTEGANEKLFF

J: TRBJ1-2
V: TRBV30
size: -
D: -
DNA: TGTGCCTGGAGTGAAGGGGGGCATGAGGTGGGCTATGGCTACACCTTC
CDR3: CAWSEGGHEVGYGYTF

J: TRBJ2-6
V: TRBV21-1
size: -
D: -
DNA: TGTGCCAGCAGGAGATACAGGGCCCCCCCTGGGGCCAACGTCCTGACTTTC
CDR3: CASRRYRAPPGANVLTF

J: TRBJ2-1
V: TRBV27
size: -
D: TRBD2
DNA: TGTGCCTGTCGACTAGCGGGACGATTCAATGAGCAGTTCTTC
CDR3: CACRLAGRFNEQFF

J: TRBJ2-6
V: TRBV28
size: -
D: -
DNA: TGTGCCAGCAGTCCTGTGTGGCCGGACTACTCTGGGGCCAACGTCCTGACTTTC
CDR3: CASSPVWPDYSGANVLTF

J: TRBJ2-7
V: TRBV6-2/TRBV6-3
size: -
D: -
DNA: TGTGCCAGCAGTTCATCCCCCAATGGAGAGCAGTACTTC
CDR3: CASSSSPNGEQYF

J: TRBJ2-7
V: TRBV7-8
size: many
D: -
DNA: TGTGCCAGCAGCTCCAGGACTGGGACCAGCTACGAGCAGTACTTC
CDR3: CASSSRTGTSYEQYF

J: TRBJ1-1
V: TRBV28
size: few
D: -
DNA: TGTGCCAGCAGTTCTCGGCTCGGCACTGAAGCTTTCTTT
CDR3: CASSSRLGTEAFF

J: TRBJ2-3
V: TRBV4-2
size: many
D: TRBD2
DNA: TGTGCCAGCAGCCCGACTAGCGGGAGAGATACGCAGTATTTT
CDR3: CASSPTSGRDTQYF

J: TRBJ2-1
V: TRBV5-1
size: many
D: TRBD1
DNA: TGCGCCAGCAGCCGGGACAGGGGAGGGGGTGAGCAGTTCTTC
CDR3: CASSRDRGGGEQFF

J: TRBJ2-7
V: TRBV7-2
size: few
D: -
DNA: TGTGCCAGCAGCTTAGTGCTGGGAAGGGGCGAGCAGTACTTC
CDR3: CASSLVLGRGEQYF

J: TRBJ1-6
V: TRBV28
size: many
D: TRBD1
DNA: TGTGCCAGCAGCCACCCCGGGACAGGGATACGGCTTAGGTCACCCCTCCACTTT
CDR3: CASSHPGTGIRLRSPLHF

J: TRBJ1-2
V: TRBV4-1
size: -
D: TRBD1
DNA: TGCGCCAGCAGCCAGGAACAGGGGTTCCATGGCTACACCTTC
CDR3: CASSQEQGFHGYTF

J: TRBJ2-7
V: TRBV27
size: many
D: TRBD2
DNA: TGTGCCAGCAGTCCGGTGGTAGCGGGGGGCCTAAACTACGAGCAGTACTTC
CDR3: CASSPVVAGGLNYEQYF

J: TRBJ2-2
V: TRBV6-4
size: many
D: TRBD2
DNA: TGTGCCAGCAGTGAGGGACTAGACAACACCGGGGAGCTGTTTTTT
CDR3: CASSEGLDNTGELFF

J: TRBJ2-1
V: TRBV12-3/TRBV12-4
size: many
D: TRBD2
DNA: TGTGCCAGCAGTCGACCGGGGGGTGAGCAGTTCTTC
CDR3: CASSRPGGEQFF

J: TRBJ2-1
V: TRBV28
size: many
D: -
DNA: TGTGCCAGCAGCCAAGCAGGGAGCGATGAGCAGTTCTTC
CDR3: CASSQAGSDEQFF

J: TRBJ1-2
V: TRBV5-1
size: many
D: TRBD1
DNA: TGCGCCAGCAGCTTAAGGCAGGGGGGAGTCTACACCTTC
CDR3: CASSLRQGGVYTF

J: TRBJ2-7
V: TRBV2
size: many
D: -
DNA: TGTGCCAGCGCAGGAGGACTCTTTAACTACGAGCAGTACTTC
CDR3: CASAGGLFNYEQYF

J: TRBJ2-1
V: TRBV20-1
size: -
D: TRBD1
DNA: TGCAGTGCTGACCGGGACAGGGGCAACAATGAGCAGTTCTTC
CDR3: CSADRDRGNNEQFF

J: TRBJ2-3
V: TRBV9
size: many
D: TRBD2
DNA: TGTGCCAGCAGCGTAGTACCTAAACTAGCGGGAGTCCCAGATACGCAGTATTTT
CDR3: CASSVVPKLAGVPDTQYF

J: TRBJ1-1
V: TRBV7-8
size: many
D: -
DNA: TGTGCCAGCAGCTTTCACAGAATCCCCTTTCCGAGCACTGAAGCTTTCTTT
CDR3: CASSFHRIPFPSTEAFF

J: TRBJ1-5
V: TRBV12-3/TRBV12-4
size: many
D: TRBD1
DNA: TGTGCCAGCAGTTTCTGGACAGGGACTAGCAATCAGCCCCAGCATTTT
CDR3: CASSFWTGTSNQPQHF

J: TRBJ2-3
V: TRBV4-3
size: many
D: -
DNA: TGCGCCAGCAGTAGGGGCGGATACACAGATACGCAGTATTTT
CDR3: CASSRGGYTDTQYF

J: TRBJ2-2
V: TRBV12-3/TRBV12-4
size: many
D: TRBD2
DNA: TGTGCCAGCACCCTCAGCGGGGGGGCTACCGGGGAGCTGTTTTTT
CDR3: CASTLSGGATGELFF

J: TRBJ2-2
V: TRBV7-6
size: -
D: -
DNA: TGTGCCAGCAGCTCACCCGGGCAGGGAGTCGACACCGGGGAGCTGTTTTTT
CDR3: CASSSPGQGVDTGELFF

J: TRBJ1-2
V: TRBV5-6
size: few
D: -
DNA: TGTGCCAGCAGCATACCGGGAGCAATCAACTATGGCTACACCTTC
CDR3: CASSIPGAINYGYTF

J: TRBJ1-3
V: TRBV9
size: few
D: -
DNA: TGTGCCAGCAGCCCGCGGGCCATCTCTGGAAACACCATATATTTT
CDR3: CASSPRAISGNTIYF

J: TRBJ2-7
V: TRBV5-1
size: many
D: -
DNA: TGCGCCAGCACCCCACGGGGGTCCTACGAGCAGTACTTC
CDR3: CASTPRGSYEQYF

J: TRBJ2-5
V: TRBV7-3
size: -
D: -
DNA: TGTGCCAGCAGCTTAACTGGGGGGCCGGGGGAGACCCAGTACTTC
CDR3: CASSLTGGPGETQYF

J: TRBJ1-2
V: TRBV7-2
size: few
D: -
DNA: TGTGCCAGCAGCCCCCGTGGCGGACCCTATGGCTACACCTTC
CDR3: CASSPRGGPYGYTF

J: TRBJ2-1
V: TRBV20-1
size: many
D: TRBD2
DNA: TGCAGTGCTAGCGACACTAGCGGGGGGATTAATGAGCAGTTCTTC
CDR3: CSASDTSGGINEQFF

J: TRBJ2-2
V: TRBV15
size: many
D: -
DNA: TGTGCCACCAGCAGAGATAGACTCGACAGGAACACCGGGGAGCTGTTTTTT
CDR3: CATSRDRLDRNTGELFF

J: TRBJ2-6
V: TRBV4-3
size: -
D: -
DNA: TGCGCCAGCAGCCAAGAAGGGGTGACTGGGGCCAACGTCCTGACTTTC
CDR3: CASSQEGVTGANVLTF

J: TRBJ2-5
V: TRBV11-1
size: few
D: TRBD2
DNA: TGTGCCAGCAGCTTACTCCGCGGGGGGTACCCTACTCAAGAGACCCAGTACTTC
CDR3: CASSLLRGGYPTQETQYF

J: TRBJ2-7
V: TRBV12-3/TRBV12-4
size: many
D: -
DNA: TGTGCCAGCAGTGTAGCCGATTCCTACGAGCAGTACTTC
CDR3: CASSVADSYEQYF

J: TRBJ2-1
V: TRBV28
size: many
D: TRBD1
DNA: TGTGCCAGCAGTTTAACTCCCGGGACAGTATACAATGAGCAGTTCTTC
CDR3: CASSLTPGTVYNEQFF

J: TRBJ1-4
V: TRBV2
size: few
D: TRBD1
DNA: TGTGCCAGCAGTGTGGACAGGGGGCTTTTGTCCGCCCTTGGAAAACTGTTTTTT
CDR3: CASSVDRGLLSALGKLFF

J: TRBJ2-7
V: TRBV5-1
size: -
D: TRBD2
DNA: TGCGCCAGCAGCTTCTGGACTAGCGGGGGGGGCAGCTCCTACGAGCAGTACTTC
CDR3: CASSFWTSGGGSSYEQYF

J: TRBJ2-5
V: TRBV15
size: many
D: -
DNA: TGTGCCACCAGCAGAGGACAGGAGAGTGAGACCCAGTACTTC
CDR3: CATSRGQESETQYF

J: TRBJ1-3
V: TRBV30
size: -
D: -
DNA: TGTGCCTGGAGGGGAAACACCATATATTTT
CDR3: CAWRGNTIYF

J: TRBJ2-7
V: TRBV6-2/TRBV6-3
size: -
D: TRBD2
DNA: TGTGCCAGCAGTTACTCTGCGGGAGGCTCCTACGAGCAGTACTTC
CDR3: CASSYSAGGSYEQYF

J: TRBJ2-2
V: TRBV10-3
size: many
D: -
DNA: TGTGCCATCAAGAGGCTAGGGGGGACCGGGGAGCTGTTTTTT
CDR3: CAIKRLGGTGELFF

J: TRBJ2-3
V: TRBV20-1
size: few
D: TRBD2
DNA: TGCAGTGCTAGAGATTATCTGGGGCGGGGGGCAGATACGCAGTATTTT
CDR3: CSARDYLGRGADTQYF

J: TRBJ2-7
V: TRBV7-8
size: -
D: -
DNA: TGTGCCAGCAGCTTAGGAGTGGGGACCGACCCCTACGAGCAGTACTTC
CDR3: CASSLGVGTDPYEQYF

J: TRBJ2-7
V: TRBV27
size: few
D: TRBD2
DNA: TGTGCCAGCAGCCCCGGTCGGCGGGAGAGGTACGAGCAGTACTTC
CDR3: CASSPGRRERYEQYF

J: TRBJ1-1
V: TRBV6-2/TRBV6-3
size: many
D: -
DNA: TGTGCCAGCAGTCTACTCGGTGTCAGCCAAGAGGCGAGCACTGAAGCTTTCTTT
CDR3: CASSLLGVSQEASTEAFF

J: TRBJ1-5
V: TRBV5-1
size: -
D: TRBD1
DNA: TGCGCCAGCAGCCCCCGGGACAGGGCTTCTAGCAATCAGCCCCAGCATTTT
CDR3: CASSPRDRASSNQPQHF

J: TRBJ2-5
V: TRBV30
size: few
D: -
DNA: TGTGCCCGACGTCCTATAATAGAGACCCAGTACTTC
CDR3: CARRPIIETQYF